The source of this T cell receptor beta chain is a study of blood T cell repertoires in COVID-19. Trimming stripped 0 bases from V and 6 bases from J, with 10 bases between. Germline CDR1 is SGHRS and CDR2 is YFSETQ. This CDR3 spans 14 amino acids. Using immunoSEQ multiplex PCR, the repertoire was profiled, and TCRdb retains in-frame clones only, with some absent. The sample records over 110,000 clones, 80% to 90% being singletons. Before being deemed recovered, Cohort 3 donors had two negative PCRs, clearance, or symptom resolution. The sequence came from a man in his sixties who had recovered from COVID-19. This chain connects TRBV5-1 to TRBJ1-5, with no clear D. Sequencing input: PBMCs or T cells enriched from blood (not recorded which). The CDR3 coding sequence is TGCGCCAGCAGCTTGGACTCTTCTGGTCAGCCCCAGCATTTT. It encodes CASSLDSSGQPQHF.